A single sample is the source of the 31 T cell receptor beta chains below, sequenced in a study of lymphopenia after photon versus proton radiotherapy. Measured with immunoSEQ multiplex PCR; TCRdb has only the in-frame clones, and not every one. The sample has around 25,000 clones, roughly 80% seen once. The specimen was peripheral blood, collected from a patient treated with photon-based radiotherapy. These receptors all come from a man in his forties or fifties with gastric cancer.

The genes are TRBV19 and TRBJ1-2, with D uncertain. V was cut by 5 bases and J by 5 bases, with 9 bases left in between. The CDR3 is 12 residues long. Looked up from germline, CDR1 is LNHDA and CDR2 is SQIVND (reference sequence). This chain's CDR3 is CASSADLYGYTF. CDR3 nucleotide sequence: TGTGCCAGTAGTGCCGATCTTTATGGCTACACCTTC.

The V and J genes are TRBV18 and TRBJ2-5; tentatively, D is TRBD1 or TRBD2 (5 bases each). Germline values: CDR1 KGHSH, CDR2 LQKENI. The CDR3 has 15 residues. V dropped 0 bases and J dropped 5 bases, with 13 bases sitting between them. As DNA, the CDR3 is TGTGCCAGCTCACCACCCTCCGGGGCTCACGAGACCCAGTACTTC. This translates into CASSPPSGAHETQYF.

The chain recombines TRBV5-1 with TRBJ2-2; tentatively, D is TRBD2 (7 bases). The CDR3 covers 16 residues. Germline-derived CDR1 and CDR2 are SGHRS and YFSETQ. Trimming left V 3 bases short and J 2 bases short, with 14 bases between. The DNA for the CDR3 is TGCGCCAGCAGCTCCCCAAGGGGGGGCAACACCGGGGAGCTGTTTTTT. This translates into CASSSPRGGNTGELFF.

The V gene is TRBV28, the J gene TRBJ1-2; D not certain. Germline values: CDR1 MDHEN, CDR2 SYDVKM. The CDR3 runs to 13 residues. Trimming stripped 7 bases from V and 6 bases from J, with 15 bases between. The CDR3 reads CASKDGDRDGYTF. DNA of the CDR3: TGTGCCAGCAAGGACGGCGATCGGGATGGCTACACCTTC.

J is TRBJ2-7 and V is TRBV6-1; D is undetermined. Trimming stripped 6 bases from V and 3 bases from J, with 3 bases between. The CDR3 extends over 10 amino acids. Germline V CDR1 and CDR2: MNHNS, SASEGT. For the CDR3, the DNA is TGTGCCAGCAGCCACTACGAGCAGTACTTC. It encodes CASSHYEQYF.

This chain uses TRBV7-9 with TRBJ2-1; TRBD2 aligns across 10 bases. J gave up 6 bases and V 5 bases, and 7 bases lay outside the gene matches. The CDR3 covers 15 residues. Germline lookup yields CDR1 SEHNR and CDR2 FQNEAQ (reference sequence). In DNA, the CDR3 is TGTGCCAGCAGCCCACCAGCGGGGGGGCTCAATGAGCAGTTCTTC. It translates to CASSPPAGGLNEQFF.

This chain connects TRBV5-1 to TRBJ1-2; unclear D gene. Trimming removed 0 bases at V and 3 bases at J, with 9 bases between. Germline-derived CDR1 and CDR2 are SGHRS and YFSETQ. The CDR3 length is 14 residues. The CDR3 spells CASSLGGSDYGYTF. The CDR3 nucleotides are TGCGCCAGCAGCTTGGGAGGGAGCGACTATGGCTACACCTTC.

The chain joins TRBV19 to TRBJ1-4; 11 bases align to TRBD1. The germline CDR1 and CDR2 sequences are LNHDA and SQIVND (reference sequence). This CDR3 contains 16 residues. V shed 4 bases and J 7 bases; nucleotides not matched to a gene: 8. CDR3 loop: CASSSPWTGGGEKLFF. CDR3 in DNA: TGTGCCAGTAGTAGCCCGTGGACAGGGGGCGGTGAAAAACTGTTTTTT.

J is TRBJ2-3 and V is TRBV14, with D unresolved. The germline V gene has CDR1 SGHDN and CDR2 FVKESK. The germline V and J ends were trimmed by 0 bases and 0 bases, with 10 bases remaining between them. The CDR3 runs to 16 residues. CDR3 sequence: CASSQDLRASTDTQYF. DNA for the CDR3: TGTGCCAGCAGCCAAGATTTACGAGCGAGCACAGATACGCAGTATTTT.

DNA of the CDR3: TGTGCCAGCAGGCCAACAACCACAGGTCACCACGAGCAGTACTTC. Protein: CASRPTTTGHHEQYF. The genes are TRBV6-5 and TRBJ2-7; maybe TRBD1 (5 bases). The V end was cut by 6 bases, the J end by 5 bases, with 20 bases between. The CDR3 spans 15 residues. Germline-derived CDR1 and CDR2 are MNHEY and SVGAGI.

This clone came up a few times. The chain is built from TRBV15 and TRBJ2-7; no definite D call. The CDR3 loop spans 14 amino acids. CDR1 and CDR2 (germline): LNHNV, YYDKDF (reference sequence). V gave up 1 base and J gave up 2 bases, with 9 bases separating them. In DNA, the CDR3 is TGTGCCACCAGCAGAGGCCCTTCAACCTACGAGCAGTACTTC. Amino acid sequence: CATSRGPSTYEQYF.

This chain uses TRBV27 with TRBJ1-4; weak D call: TRBD1 (6 bases). CDR3 size: 13 residues. CDR1 and CDR2 from the germline V gene are MNHEY and SMNVEV (reference sequence). V dropped 6 bases and J dropped 8 bases, with 13 bases sitting between them. The CDR3 loop is CASRSGHWEKLFF. CDR3 nucleotides: TGTGCCAGCAGGTCGGGACATTGGGAAAAACTGTTTTTT.

This rearrangement joins TRBV4-1 to TRBJ1-4, with D possibly being TRBD1 (5 bases). This CDR3 has 18 amino acids. Per germline, CDR1 MGHRA and CDR2 YSYEKL. V lost 1 base and J lost 0, with 15 bases in between. The CDR3 reads CASSQGLGRGATNEKLFF. The CDR3 nucleotides are TGCGCCAGCAGCCAAGGTCTGGGAAGGGGTGCAACTAATGAAAAACTGTTTTTT.

This chain uses TRBV10-3 with TRBJ1-2, with 8 bases lining up with TRBD1. This CDR3 comprises 14 residues. J gave up 2 bases and V 3 bases, and 2 bases lay outside the gene matches. Per the germline V gene, CDR1 is ENHRY and CDR2 is SYGVKD. The CDR3 coding sequence is TGTGCCATCAGTGATCGACAGGGGAACTATGGCTACACCTTC. It yields the protein CAISDRQGNYGYTF.

This chain uses TRBV11-2 with TRBJ1-2; maybe TRBD1 (6 bases). The CDR3 spans 14 residues. The germline V gene has CDR1 SGHAT and CDR2 FQNNGV. V lost 0 bases and J 7 bases, leaving 12 bases between the germline ends. The CDR3 nucleotides read TGTGCCAGCAGCTTAGAGGGGGCCTGGGGTGGCTACACCTTC. Its translation: CASSLEGAWGGYTF.

The V gene is TRBV2, the J gene TRBJ1-4; D remains ambiguous. The V gene lost 7 bases and the J gene lost 3 bases, with 12 bases spanning the gap. Germline assignment: CDR1 SNHLY and CDR2 FYNNEI. The length of the CDR3 is 14 residues. DNA for the CDR3: TGTGCCAGCAATTACCAGGACCCTAATGAAAAACTGTTTTTT. Its translation is CASNYQDPNEKLFF.

V and J are TRBV5-8 and TRBJ2-1; no definite D call. V dropped 0 bases and J dropped 0 bases, with 4 bases sitting between them. Germline values: CDR1 SGHTS, CDR2 YDEGEE. The CDR3 totals 14 residues. The CDR3 DNA is TGTGCCAGCAGCTTGGCATCCTCCTACAATGAGCAGTTCTTC. Translated: CASSLASSYNEQFF.

The chain combines TRBV30 with TRBJ2-7; D is possibly TRBD1 (6 bases). This CDR3 contains 11 residues. With 5 bases removed from V and 5 bases from J, the gap between germline ends came to 10 bases. Germline lookup yields CDR1 GTSNPN and CDR2 SVGIG (reference sequence). CDR3: CAWENRDEQYF. DNA for the CDR3: TGTGCCTGGGAAAACAGGGACGAGCAGTACTTC.

The J gene is TRBJ2-3, the V gene TRBV27, with 10 bases aligning to TRBD2. CDR1 is MNHEY, CDR2 SMNVEV, per germline (reference sequence). This CDR3 has 15 amino acids. Unmatched junction bases numbered 8, after V lost 5 bases and J lost 6 bases. Written as DNA, the CDR3 is TGTGCCAGCAGTCCTCCGGGAGCGGGGGGGGATACGCAGTATTTT. Translating it yields CASSPPGAGGDTQYF.

The chain employs TRBV18 and TRBJ2-7; D gene uncertain. Looked up from germline, CDR1 is KGHSH and CDR2 is LQKENI. V lost 6 bases and J lost 2, with 8 bases in between. The CDR3 sequence is 12 residues long. The CDR3 loop is CASSTDTYEQYF. The CDR3 DNA follows: TGTGCCAGCTCGACTGATACCTACGAGCAGTACTTC.

This chain connects TRBV5-6 to TRBJ1-2, with a weak D call TRBD1 (5 bases). From germline, CDR1 is SGHDT and CDR2 YYEEEE. The CDR3 has 15 residues. V was shortened by 0 bases and J by 8 bases, with 17 bases between the two germline ends. In DNA, the CDR3 is TGTGCCAGCAGCTTGGCGGACAAGACCTATGGGGGCTACACCTTC. Amino acid sequence: CASSLADKTYGGYTF.

The chain is built from TRBV9 and TRBJ2-3; 12 bases align to TRBD1. The CDR3 consists of 16 residues. CDR1 SGDLS and CDR2 YYNGEE come from the germline V gene. Trimming removed 3 bases from V and 5 bases from J; junction bases left unmatched: 7. CDR3: CASSAPGQGALDTQYF. DNA of the CDR3: TGTGCCAGCAGCGCACCGGGACAGGGGGCTTTAGATACGCAGTATTTT. The full variable domain, its missing parts supplied by reference TRBV9 and TRBJ2-3, is DSGVTQTPKHLITATGQRVTLRCSPRSGDLSVYWYQQSLDQGLQFLIQYYNGEERAKGNILERFSAQQFPDLHSELNLSSLELGDSALYFCASSAPGQGALDTQYFGPGTRLTVL.

A few counts support this clone. The rearrangement uses TRBV7-2 and TRBJ1-6; a possible D gene is TRBD1 (5 bases). Looked up from germline, CDR1 is SGHTA and CDR2 is FQGNSA. The CDR3 runs to 12 residues. V was cut by 1 base and J by 14 bases, with 9 bases left in between. CDR3 amino acids: CASSLGSGALHF. In nucleotides, the CDR3 is TGTGCCAGCAGCTTAGGTTCGGGGGCCCTCCACTTT.

The rearrangement links TRBV6-1 to TRBJ1-6; TRBD1 might be the D (5 bases). CDR1 and CDR2 (germline): MNHNS, SASEGT. The CDR3 is 15 amino acids. V shed 3 bases and J shed 7 bases, with 13 bases lying between them. The CDR3 nucleotides read TGTGCCAGCAGTGAGGCGGGGCAGCTAAATTCACCCCTCCACTTT. Amino acids: CASSEAGQLNSPLHF.

V and J are TRBV19 and TRBJ1-5, with D perhaps matching TRBD1 (5 bases). This CDR3 region has 16 residues. V dropped 4 bases and J dropped 0 bases, with 13 bases sitting between them. Germline assignment: CDR1 LNHDA and CDR2 SQIVND (reference sequence). For the CDR3, the DNA is TGTGCCAGTAGTAGGTCTAGGGGTAATAGCAATCAGCCCCAGCATTTT. It specifies CASSRSRGNSNQPQHF.

This chain connects TRBV7-6 to TRBJ2-3; 10 bases map to TRBD2. This CDR3 region has 16 residues. V shed 1 base and J 2 bases; nucleotides not matched to a gene: 3. Germline loops: CDR1 SGHVS, CDR2 FNYEAQ. In nucleotides, the CDR3 is TGTGCCAGCAGCTTAGGTAGCGGGGGGACCACAGATACGCAGTATTTT. It translates to CASSLGSGGTTDTQYF.

V is TRBV6-1 and J is TRBJ2-3; TRBD2 matches 10 bases. The CDR3 totals 15 residues. With V trimmed by 0 bases and J by 4 bases, 1 base remained unmatched. From germline, CDR1 is MNHNS and CDR2 SASEGT. DNA of the CDR3: TGTGCCAGCAGTGAAGCTAGCGGGGGGCCAGATACGCAGTATTTT. Protein sequence: CASSEASGGPDTQYF.

The chain employs TRBV30 and TRBJ1-3; weak D call: TRBD1 (5 bases). The germline V and J ends were trimmed by 2 bases and 7 bases, with 9 bases remaining between them. This CDR3 has 12 residues. CDR1 GTSNPN and CDR2 SVGIG come from the germline V gene (reference sequence). This chain's CDR3 is CAWSPGGNTIYF. The CDR3 nucleotides read TGTGCCTGGAGTCCTGGGGGGAACACCATATATTTT. The variable domain in full, with the rest retrieved from reference TRBV30 and TRBJ1-3, is SQTIHQWPATLVQPVGSPLSLECTVEGTSNPNLYWYRQAAGRGLQLLFYSVGIGQISSEVPQNLSASRPQDRQFILSSKKLLLSDSGFYLCAWSPGGNTIYFGEGSWLTVV.

This clone was found once. The J gene is TRBJ2-1, the V gene TRBV2; D remains unclear. V gave up 1 base and J gave up 0 bases, with 7 bases separating them. The CDR3 covers 15 residues. Germline V lookup: CDR1 SNHLY, CDR2 FYNNEI. In nucleotides, the CDR3 is TGTGCCAGCAGTGAAGACGGAAGCTCCTACAATGAGCAGTTCTTC. Translated, it gives CASSEDGSSYNEQFF.

This clone came up a few times. This chain joins TRBV11-3 and TRBJ1-1; D unresolved. CDR3 length: 13 residues. Per the germline V gene, CDR1 is SGHNT and CDR2 is YENEEA. V was pared by 5 bases and J by 1 base, with 8 bases between. The CDR3 nucleotides are TGTGCCAGCAGCCTTCGACCGAACACTGAAGCTTTCTTT. Encoded protein: CASSLRPNTEAFF.

The chain joins TRBV7-9 to TRBJ2-7; 8 bases fit TRBD2. The germline V gene encodes CDR1 SEHNR and CDR2 FQNEAQ (reference sequence). V was pared by 3 bases and J by 3 bases, with 4 bases of the junction left unmatched. This CDR3 region has 14 residues. Here the CDR3 reads CASSFSGASYEQYF. CDR3 in DNA: TGTGCCAGCAGCTTTAGCGGGGCGAGCTACGAGCAGTACTTC.